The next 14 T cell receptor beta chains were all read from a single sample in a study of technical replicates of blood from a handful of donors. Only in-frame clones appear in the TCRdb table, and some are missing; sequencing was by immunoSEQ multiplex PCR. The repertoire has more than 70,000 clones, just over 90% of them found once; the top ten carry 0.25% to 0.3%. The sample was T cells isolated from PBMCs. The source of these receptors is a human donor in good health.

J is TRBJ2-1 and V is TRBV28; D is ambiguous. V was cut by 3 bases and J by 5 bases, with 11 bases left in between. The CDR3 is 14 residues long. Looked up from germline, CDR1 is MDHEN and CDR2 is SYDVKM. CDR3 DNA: TGTGCCAGCAGTTTGTCTTTAGCCGACAATGAGCAGTTCTTC. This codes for CASSLSLADNEQFF. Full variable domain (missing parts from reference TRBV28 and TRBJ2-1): DVKVTQSSRYLVKRTGEKVFLECVQDMDHENMFWYRQDPGLGLRLIYFSYDVKMKEKGDIPEGYSVSREKKERFSLILESASTNQTSMYLCASSLSLADNEQFFGPGTRLTVL.

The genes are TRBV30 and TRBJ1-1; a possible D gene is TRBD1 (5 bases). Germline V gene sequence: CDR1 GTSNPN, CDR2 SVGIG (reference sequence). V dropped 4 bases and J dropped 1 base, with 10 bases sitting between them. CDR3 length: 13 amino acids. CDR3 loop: CAWKRQPNTEAFF. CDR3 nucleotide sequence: TGTGCCTGGAAGAGACAGCCGAACACTGAAGCTTTCTTT.

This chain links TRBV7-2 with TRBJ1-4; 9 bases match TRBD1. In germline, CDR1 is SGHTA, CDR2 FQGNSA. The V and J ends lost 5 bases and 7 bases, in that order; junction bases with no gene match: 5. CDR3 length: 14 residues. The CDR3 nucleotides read TGTGCCAGCAGCCGGGACAGGGTATTTGAAAAACTGTTTTTT. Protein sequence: CASSRDRVFEKLFF.

In DNA, the CDR3 is TGTGCCAGCAGGGGTATAGCGGGGGGTCTCACAGATACGCAGTATTTT. This gives the protein CASRGIAGGLTDTQYF. The chain carries TRBV7-9 and TRBJ2-3, with TRBD2 identical over 10 bases. Germline V CDR1 and CDR2: SEHNR, FQNEAQ (reference sequence). This CDR3 has 16 amino acids. V shed 6 bases, J shed 2 bases, and the junction held 8 bases outside the gene matches.

CDR3 bases: TGTGCCAGTAGTATACAAGCGAGGTTCGACGAGCAGTACTTC. Translating gives CASSIQARFDEQYF. This chain uses TRBV19 with TRBJ2-7; D is ambiguous. The CDR3 covers 14 residues. Between the trimmed V and J ends, which lost 2 bases and 5 bases, there was a span of 13 bases. CDR1 is LNHDA, CDR2 SQIVND, per germline (reference sequence). The variable domain in full, completed from reference TRBV19 and TRBJ2-7, reads DGGITQSPKYLFRKEGQNVTLSCEQNLNHDAMYWYRQDPGQGLRLIYYSQIVNDFQKGDIAEGYSVSREKKESFPLTVTSAQKNPTAFYLCASSIQARFDEQYFGPGTRLTVT.

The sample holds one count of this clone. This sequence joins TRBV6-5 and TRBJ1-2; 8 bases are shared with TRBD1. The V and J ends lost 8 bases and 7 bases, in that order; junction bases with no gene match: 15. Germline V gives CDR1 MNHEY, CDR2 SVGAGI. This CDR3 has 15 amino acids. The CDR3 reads CASSQQGGSWRGYTF. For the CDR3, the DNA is TGTGCCAGCTCGCAACAGGGGGGAAGCTGGCGTGGCTACACCTTC.

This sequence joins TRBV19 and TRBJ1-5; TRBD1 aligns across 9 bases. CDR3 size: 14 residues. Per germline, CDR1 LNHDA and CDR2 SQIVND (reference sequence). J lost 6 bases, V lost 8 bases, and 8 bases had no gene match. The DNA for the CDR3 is TGTGCCAGTGACCGGCGGACAGGGGTTCAGCCCCAGCATTTT. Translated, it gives CASDRRTGVQPQHF.

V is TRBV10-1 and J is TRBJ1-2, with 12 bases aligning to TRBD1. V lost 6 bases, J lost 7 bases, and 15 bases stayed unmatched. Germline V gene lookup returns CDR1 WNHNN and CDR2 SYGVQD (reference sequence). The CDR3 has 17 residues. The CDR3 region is CASRAGQGAPMFCGYTF. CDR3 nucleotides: TGCGCCAGCAGGGCGGGACAGGGGGCGCCGATGTTTTGTGGCTACACCTTC.

CDR3 sequence: CASSFTKLTGPDRGGYTF. The CDR3 nucleotides are TGTGCCAGCAGTTTCACTAAACTCACAGGGCCGGATCGTGGGGGCTACACCTTC. J is TRBJ1-2 and V is TRBV27, with a tentative D call TRBD1 (6 bases). Trimming took off 3 bases at V and 8 bases at J, with 28 bases between the two ends. The germline CDR1 and CDR2 sequences are MNHEY and SMNVEV (reference sequence). This CDR3 is 18 amino acids long.

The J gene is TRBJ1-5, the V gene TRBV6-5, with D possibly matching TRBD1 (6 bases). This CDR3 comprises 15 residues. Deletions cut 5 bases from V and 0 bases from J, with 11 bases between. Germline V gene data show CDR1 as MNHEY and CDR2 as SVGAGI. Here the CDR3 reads CASSAAGVSNQPQHF. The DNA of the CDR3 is TGTGCCAGCAGTGCGGCAGGGGTTAGCAATCAGCCCCAGCATTTT.

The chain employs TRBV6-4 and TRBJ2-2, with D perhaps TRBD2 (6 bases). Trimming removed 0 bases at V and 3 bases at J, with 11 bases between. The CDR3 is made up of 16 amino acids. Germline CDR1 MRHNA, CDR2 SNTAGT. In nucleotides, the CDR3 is TGTGCCAGCAGTGACTCAGGGGACTCTCACACCGGGGAGCTGTTTTTT. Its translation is CASSDSGDSHTGELFF.

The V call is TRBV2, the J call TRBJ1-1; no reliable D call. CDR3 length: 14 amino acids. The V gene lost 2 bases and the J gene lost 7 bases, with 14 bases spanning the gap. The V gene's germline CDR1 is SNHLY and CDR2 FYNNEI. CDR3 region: CASSERWAHREAFF. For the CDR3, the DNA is TGTGCCAGCAGTGAACGGTGGGCCCACCGTGAAGCTTTCTTT.

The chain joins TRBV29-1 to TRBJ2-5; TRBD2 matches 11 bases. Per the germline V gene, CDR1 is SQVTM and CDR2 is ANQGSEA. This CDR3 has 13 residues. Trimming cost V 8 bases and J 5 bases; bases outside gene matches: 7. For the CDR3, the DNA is TGCAGCCATTTAGCGGGGGGGCACGAGACCCAGTACTTC. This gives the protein CSHLAGGHETQYF.

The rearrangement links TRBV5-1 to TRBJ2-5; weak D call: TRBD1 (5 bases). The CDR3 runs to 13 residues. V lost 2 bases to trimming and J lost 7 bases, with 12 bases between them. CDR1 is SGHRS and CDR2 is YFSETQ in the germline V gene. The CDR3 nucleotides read TGCGCCAGCAGCTTTAAACAGGAAGGGACCCAGTACTTC. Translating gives CASSFKQEGTQYF.